This T cell receptor (beta chain) stems from a study of CD8+CD57+ T cells in acquired aplastic anemia. Points from the study as a whole: Significant differences in CD8+ Simpson's diversity were not observed between patients and controls.

V was shortened by 2 bases and J by 2 bases, with 13 bases between the two germline ends. Germline assignment: CDR1 WSHSY and CDR2 SAAADI. The CDR3 spans 15 residues. According to the study, genomic DNA was the template for TCR beta VDJ and CDR3 profiling. TCRdb re-derived calls from the reads in MiXCR, one entry per CDR3 protein. The sample contains about 170,000 distinct CDR3 sequences, around 45% of which appear only once. Of note for this clonotype: As yet, its antigen is unknown.

Sequencing used sorted CD4+, CD8+, or CD8+CD57+ T cells (not recorded which) from PBMCs. The sequence came from a human donor in good health. V is TRBV10-2 and J is TRBJ2-7, with unresolved D. CDR3 DNA: TGCGCCAGCAGTGAGGGGGTGGCAGGTCCCTACGAGCAGTACTTC. Translated, it gives CASSEGVAGPYEQYF.